These 23 T cell receptor beta chains share one sample of origin, sequenced in a study of blood T cell repertoires in COVID-19. Here immunoSEQ multiplex PCR was the method, and the copy in TCRdb shows in-frame clones only, minus some. The table records 200,000 to 300,000 clones, more than 75% of them present only once. Sequencing was carried out using PBMCs or T cells enriched from blood (not recorded which). The receptors were sampled from a woman in her fifties or sixties who had recovered from COVID-19.

This CDR3 reads CASSAGLANYNEQFF. CDR3 nucleotides: TGTGCCAGTAGTGCGGGACTAGCGAACTACAATGAGCAGTTCTTC. The chain couples TRBV19 to TRBJ2-1; 10 bases align to TRBD2. The CDR3 has 15 amino acids. Trimming removed 5 bases from V and 3 bases from J; junction bases left unmatched: 4. The V gene's germline CDR1 is LNHDA and CDR2 SQIVND (reference sequence).

This chain joins TRBV19 and TRBJ1-1; D not resolved. CDR3 length: 14 amino acids. The V end lost 6 bases, the J end lost 7 bases, and 18 bases lay between the germline ends. Germline CDR1 and CDR2: LNHDA and SQIVND (reference sequence). CDR3 residues: CASRQADGLFEAFF. CDR3 nucleotides: TGTGCCAGTAGGCAAGCGGACGGATTATTTGAAGCTTTCTTT.

The chain joins TRBV6-2 or TRBV6-3 to TRBJ2-5; 9 nucleotides agree with TRBD2. Germline V lookup: CDR1 MNHEY, CDR2 SVGEGT. The CDR3 runs to 17 residues. V lost 4 bases, J lost 3 bases, and 12 bases stayed unmatched. CDR3 nucleotides: TGTGCCAGCAGTTTCCTGACTAGCGGAGCAATCAAAGAGACCCAGTACTTC. Its protein is CASSFLTSGAIKETQYF.

The V gene is TRBV27, the J gene TRBJ1-6; 7 bases line up with TRBD1. This CDR3 has 16 amino acids. Germline trimming cut 1 base from V and 13 bases from J; bases unmatched to any gene: 13. CDR1 MNHEY and CDR2 SMNVEV come from the germline V gene (reference sequence). The CDR3 reads CASSLFVGNRGGPLHF. CDR3 bases: TGTGCCAGCAGTTTATTCGTCGGAAACAGGGGCGGTCCCCTCCACTTT.

CDR3 in DNA: TGTGCCAGCAGCTTAGCTCCTCAGGCCACCTATGGCTACACCTTC. This translates into CASSLAPQATYGYTF. The chain uses TRBV7-2 and TRBJ1-2; D unclear. CDR1 is SGHTA, CDR2 FQGNSA, per germline. The CDR3 is 15 amino acids. V dropped 0 bases and J dropped 4 bases, with 12 bases sitting between them.

V usage is TRBV19 and J usage is TRBJ1-1, with a weak D call TRBD1 (5 bases). V dropped 10 bases and J dropped 5 bases, with 20 bases sitting between them. Germline V gene data show CDR1 as LNHDA and CDR2 as SQIVND (reference sequence). CDR3 size: 14 residues. As DNA, the CDR3 is TGTGCCACCAAGACCCGAGAGAAGGGGACTGAAGCTTTCTTT. Protein: CATKTREKGTEAFF.

The CDR3, as DNA: TGTGCCAGCAGCCAAGGAGACAGGGGCCTGATGAAATATGGCTACACCTTC. Protein: CASSQGDRGLMKYGYTF. The V call is TRBV3-1 (or the pseudogene TRBV3-2), the J call TRBJ1-2, with 8 bases matching TRBD1. V shed 1 base and J 5 bases; nucleotides not matched to a gene: 12. The CDR3 runs 17 residues. The germline gives CDR1 LGHDT, CDR2 YNNKEL (reference sequence).

The V gene is TRBV7-2, the J gene TRBJ1-2; a possible D gene is TRBD1 (6 bases). Trimming shortened V by 3 bases and J by 2 bases, and 25 bases separated the two germline ends. Germline CDR1 is SGHTA and CDR2 is FQGNSA. The CDR3 totals 19 residues. CDR3: CASSLRQGNLAGSNYGYTF. CDR3 DNA sequence: TGTGCCAGCAGCTTGAGGCAGGGGAACTTGGCCGGCTCCAACTATGGCTACACCTTC. The full variable domain, in which reference TRBV7-2 and TRBJ1-2 provide the parts outside the CDR3, is GAGVSQSPSNKVTEKGKDVELRCDPISGHTALYWYRQSLGQGLEFLIYFQGNSAPDKSGLPSDRFSAERTGGSVSTLTIQRTQQEDSAVYLCASSLRQGNLAGSNYGYTFGSGTRLTVV.

The chain couples TRBV9 to TRBJ1-1, with D unclear. The CDR3 is 13 amino acids. Trimming shortened V by 0 bases and J by 4 bases, and 7 bases separated the two germline ends. Per the germline V gene, CDR1 is SGDLS and CDR2 is YYNGEE. The CDR3 sequence: CASSVVEGTEAFF. In nucleotides, the CDR3 is TGTGCCAGCAGCGTAGTGGAGGGCACTGAAGCTTTCTTT.

The chain's CDR3 is CASSQGYSNSPLHF. Written as DNA, the CDR3 is TGTGCCAGCAGTCAGGGGTACAGCAATTCACCCCTCCACTTT. The chain carries TRBV6-5 and TRBJ1-6; possibly TRBD1 for D (6 bases). Between the trimmed V and J ends, which lost 5 bases and 7 bases, there was a span of 12 bases. The CDR3 is 14 residues long. Germline values: CDR1 MNHEY, CDR2 SVGAGI.

CDR3 residues: CASIVWGLGEHEQFF. CDR3 sequence (DNA): TGTGCCAGCATCGTTTGGGGACTAGGGGAACATGAGCAGTTCTTC. J is TRBJ2-1 and V is TRBV5-4; 8 bases agree with TRBD2. Germline loops: CDR1 SGHNT, CDR2 YYREEE (reference sequence). The trim removed 6 bases at V and 8 bases at J, leaving 13 bases unmatched. The CDR3 has 15 amino acids.

V and J are TRBV18 and TRBJ2-1; TRBD1 is a possible D gene (5 bases). This CDR3 has 16 amino acids. V was clipped by 0 bases and J by 3 bases, with 12 bases between them. Germline lookup yields CDR1 KGHSH and CDR2 LQKENI. The CDR3 nucleotides read TGTGCCAGCTCACCACCGGGGCAGCCTCGCTACAATGAGCAGTTCTTC. As protein: CASSPPGQPRYNEQFF.

V is TRBV9 and J is TRBJ1-3; TRBD1 aligns across 7 bases. J gave up 2 bases and V 4 bases, and 9 bases lay outside the gene matches. Germline CDR1 SGDLS, CDR2 YYNGEE. This CDR3 has 16 residues. Here the CDR3 reads CASSFRDRGAGNTIYF. DNA of the CDR3: TGTGCCAGCAGCTTTCGGGACAGAGGCGCTGGAAACACCATATATTTT.

The chain employs TRBV14 and TRBJ2-5; D gene uncertain. This CDR3 is 13 amino acids long. With 4 bases removed from V and 4 bases from J, the gap between germline ends came to 10 bases. CDR1 and CDR2 from the germline V gene are SGHDN and FVKESK. The CDR3 sequence is CASSRGLRETQYF. The CDR3 bases are TGTGCCAGCAGCCGTGGTTTGAGAGAGACCCAGTACTTC.

In DNA, the CDR3 is TGTGCCACCAGTCTGGGCTTCCGGACAGGGGGCCTAATGAACACTGAAGCTTTCTTT. It yields the protein CATSLGFRTGGLMNTEAFF. The V and J genes are TRBV15 and TRBJ1-1; 11 bases match TRBD1. The CDR3 has 19 residues. In germline, CDR1 is LNHNV, CDR2 YYDKDF (reference sequence). V shed 6 bases, J shed 0 bases, and the junction held 15 bases outside the gene matches.

The chain joins TRBV7-2 to TRBJ2-4, with 9 bases matching TRBD1. The CDR3 loop spans 17 amino acids. V shed 4 bases, J shed 2 bases, and the junction held 9 bases outside the gene matches. Germline-derived CDR1 and CDR2 are SGHTA and FQGNSA. In DNA form, the CDR3 reads TGTGCCAGCAGCTCCACAGGGGGCGCACGAACCAAAAACATTCAGTACTTC. This sequence encodes CASSSTGGARTKNIQYF. The whole variable domain, remainder taken from reference TRBV7-2 and TRBJ2-4, is GAGVSQSPSNKVTEKGKDVELRCDPISGHTALYWYRQSLGQGLEFLIYFQGNSAPDKSGLPSDRFSAERTGGSVSTLTIQRTQQEDSAVYLCASSSTGGARTKNIQYFGAGTRLSVL.

The gene calls are TRBV3-1 (or the pseudogene TRBV3-2) and TRBJ1-6; 12 bases map to TRBD1. The V segment lost 5 bases and the J segment 6 bases; nucleotides outside the gene matches: 8. Germline-derived CDR1 and CDR2 are LGHDT and YNNKEL (reference sequence). CDR3 length equals 17 residues. The CDR3 nucleotides are TGTGCCAGCAGCTTACGGGACAGGGGGCGCAGTAATTCACCCCTCCACTTT. It codes for CASSLRDRGRSNSPLHF.

The chain has TRBV4-2 and TRBJ2-3; D may be TRBD1 (6 bases). CDR3 length: 16 amino acids. V gave up 4 bases and J gave up 2 bases, with 16 bases separating them. Per germline, CDR1 LGHNA and CDR2 YNFKEQ. CDR3 in DNA: TGTGCCAGCAGCCGGGACGGGACAAAACTCACAGATACGCAGTATTTT. This translates into CASSRDGTKLTDTQYF.

This chain uses TRBV3-1 (or the pseudogene TRBV3-2) with TRBJ1-1; D is unresolved. The CDR3 consists of 13 residues. Trimming removed 4 bases from V and 1 base from J, with 7 bases in between. The germline V gene has CDR1 LGHDT and CDR2 YNNKEL (reference sequence). As DNA, the CDR3 is TGTGCCAGCAGCCCCCTCCGGAACACTGAAGCTTTCTTT. It is translated as CASSPLRNTEAFF.

The V call is TRBV20-1, the J call TRBJ2-1, with 8 bases aligning to TRBD1. The CDR3 runs to 11 residues. CDR1 is DFQATT and CDR2 is SNEGSKA in the germline V gene (reference sequence). This chain's CDR3 is CRTGTGNEQFF. As DNA, the CDR3 is TGCAGAACCGGGACAGGTAATGAGCAGTTCTTC.

The rearrangement uses TRBV3-1 (or the pseudogene TRBV3-2) and TRBJ1-4; D not resolved. This CDR3 has 12 amino acids. The V and J ends lost 6 bases and 7 bases respectively, with 9 bases between them. Germline loops: CDR1 LGHDT, CDR2 YNNKEL (reference sequence). The CDR3 DNA follows: TGTGCCAGCAGGGTGGTCGGTGAAAAACTGTTTTTT. Protein product: CASRVVGEKLFF.

V and J are TRBV4-3 and TRBJ1-2; 9 positions match TRBD1. Germline CDR1 LGHNA, CDR2 YSLEER. CDR3 size: 16 residues. Trimming took 0 bases from V and 4 from J; bases not matched to a gene: 6. The chain's CDR3 is CASSQDGGQGSYGYTF. The CDR3 nucleotides are TGCGCCAGCAGCCAAGATGGGGGACAGGGCTCCTATGGCTACACCTTC.

The chain uses TRBV3-1 (or the pseudogene TRBV3-2) and TRBJ2-7, with 7 bases lining up with TRBD2. The CDR3 consists of 17 residues. Trimming took 0 bases from V and 0 from J; bases not matched to a gene: 8. Germline CDR1 and CDR2: LGHDT and YNNKEL (reference sequence). The CDR3 reads CASSQEKPGGGSYEQYF. CDR3 sequence (DNA): TGTGCCAGCAGCCAAGAAAAACCTGGCGGGGGCTCCTACGAGCAGTACTTC.